Listed below are T cell receptor beta chains from one sample, sequenced in a study of T cell responses to AZD1222 COVID-19 vaccine. Libraries were prepared by immunoSEQ multiplex PCR; TCRdb keeps only in-frame clonotypes and omits some of them. The sample includes roughly 91,000 clones, 87% of them seen just once. The input for sequencing was peripheral blood, taken on day 0 of AZD1222 vaccination. All receptors derive from an adult in good health. Both conserved end residues are part of each CDR3. A D gene is named only where the DNA matches it firmly. The size field is filled for only some rows; it gives once, few, many or a size class.

clone_size	v_call	j_call	d_call	cdr3_nt	cdr3_aa
-	TRBV5-1	TRBJ2-3	-	TGTGCCAGCAGCTCGCCCGACAGGTCCCAGTGGGCAGATACGCAGTATTTT	CASSSPDRSQWADTQYF
-	TRBV6-4	TRBJ2-3	TRBD2	TGTGCCAGCAGCCCACTAGCGGGGAGATCAGATACGCAGTATTTT	CASSPLAGRSDTQYF
-	TRBV6-5	TRBJ2-1	TRBD2	TGTGCCAGCAGTTACTACGCGGGGGGCAACAATGAGCAGTTCTTC	CASSYYAGGNNEQFF
-	TRBV4-2	TRBJ2-1	-	TGTGCCAGCAGCCAAGAATGGGTCGGGGGGCCCAGTCGCGACAATGAGCAGTTCTTC	CASSQEWVGGPSRDNEQFF
-	TRBV19	TRBJ1-6	-	TGTGCCAGTAGTTTTGCGAAGCTATATAATTCACCCCTCCACTTT	CASSFAKLYNSPLHF
-	TRBV6-5	TRBJ1-4	-	TGTGCCAGCAGTTATTCCACAGGGAGGGAAAAACTGTTTTTT	CASSYSTGREKLFF
-	TRBV19	TRBJ2-5	TRBD1	TGTGCCAGTAGGGGACAGGGGGCGATAGTGGAGACCCAGTACTTC	CASRGQGAIVETQYF
few	TRBV7-2	TRBJ2-3	TRBD1	TGTGCCAGCAGCTTAGCGAAGGCAGGGGGAGATACGCAGTATTTT	CASSLAKAGGDTQYF
-	TRBV24-1	TRBJ2-1	TRBD1	TGTGCCACCAGTGATTGGACAGGGGGTAATTACAATGAGCAGTTCTTC	CATSDWTGGNYNEQFF
once	TRBV6-5	TRBJ1-1	-	TGTGCCAGCAGTTTAACTAAGCCCGACAGTGAAGCTTTCTTT	CASSLTKPDSEAFF
-	TRBV19	TRBJ2-3	TRBD2	TGTGCCACCGAGGAGGGGACTACCACAGATACGCAGTATTTT	CATEEGTTTDTQYF
-	TRBV27	TRBJ2-7	TRBD2	TGTGCCAGCAGTTTAAGCGCTAGCGGGGGGTCCTACGAGCAGTACTTC	CASSLSASGGSYEQYF
-	TRBV24-1	TRBJ2-1	TRBD2	TGTGCCACCAGTGATTACGGGACTAGCGGGAGCGCTGAGCAGTTCTTC	CATSDYGTSGSAEQFF
-	TRBV7-8	TRBJ2-2	-	TGTGCCAGCATAAGCCGGACGAGCGAATCCGGGGAGCTGTTTTTT	CASISRTSESGELFF
-	TRBV7-2	TRBJ1-2	TRBD1	TGTGCCAGCAGCCCTAGACAGGGGGCTCACTATGGCTACACCTTC	CASSPRQGAHYGYTF
-	TRBV11-3	TRBJ1-1	-	TGTGCCAGCAGCTTCAACGGGGAGGAAGCTTTCTTT	CASSFNGEEAFF
-	TRBV19	TRBJ1-2	-	TGTGCCAGTAGCCCGTACTCAAGTGCCTACACCTTC	CASSPYSSAYTF
-	TRBV9	TRBJ1-2	TRBD1	TGTCCCCGCCGCGGGGGGGCCCAGGGGGACTATGGCTACACCTTC	CPRRGGAQGDYGYTF
-	TRBV7-8	TRBJ1-2	TRBD1	TGTGCCAGCAGCTCACGGGGGGGACAGGGGAGTAGCTACACCTTC	CASSSRGGQGSSYTF
-	TRBV7-2	TRBJ1-1	-	TGTGCCAGCAGCTTAAGGGTGGGCACTGAAGCTTTCTTT	CASSLRVGTEAFF
-	TRBV5-1	TRBJ1-1	TRBD1	TGCGCCAGCAGCCCACAGACAGGGGGCCGCACTGAAGCTTTCTTT	CASSPQTGGRTEAFF
-	TRBV12-3/TRBV12-4	TRBJ1-5	-	TGTGCCAGCAGTGAAGGAGGTAGGGCCCAGCATTTT	CASSEGGRAQHF
once	TRBV7-9	TRBJ2-1	-	TGTGCCAGCAGCTTACGGCAGGATACTGAGCAGTTCTTC	CASSLRQDTEQFF
once	TRBV5-4	TRBJ2-1	TRBD2	TGTGCCAGCAGCTCCACTAGCGGGAGGAATGAGCAGTTCTTC	CASSSTSGRNEQFF
-	TRBV24-1	TRBJ2-3	-	TGTGCCACCAGTGATGGGATCAGGGTGGCAGCAGATACGCAGTATTTT	CATSDGIRVAADTQYF
once	TRBV21-1	TRBJ2-1	-	TGTGCCAGCAGCAAAGGGCCAAGAGGGGGTTACACCTACAATGAGCAGTTCTTC	CASSKGPRGGYTYNEQFF
-	TRBV18	TRBJ2-2	-	TGTGCCAGCTCCCCTCTCGGGGCCACCGGGGAGCTGTTTTTT	CASSPLGATGELFF
-	TRBV11-3	TRBJ2-2	-	TGTGCCAGCAGCCGTCTGGGACCCCCGGGAACCGGGGAGCTGTTTTTT	CASSRLGPPGTGELFF
-	TRBV6-5	TRBJ2-5	TRBD1	TGTGCCAGCAGTTACTTGCAGGGGGCGTTTCGGGAGACCCAGTACTTC	CASSYLQGAFRETQYF
-	TRBV9	TRBJ1-4	TRBD1	TGTGCCAGCAGCTCAAGACAGGGTGGACTGTTTTTT	CASSSRQGGLFF
-	TRBV7-2	TRBJ2-3	TRBD2	TGTGCCAGCAGCGTCCTAGCGGGGTCTAGCACAGATACGCAGTATTTT	CASSVLAGSSTDTQYF
-	TRBV28	TRBJ1-2	-	TGTGCCAGCGGTAGTTTGGACTGGGTCGGCTACACCTTC	CASGSLDWVGYTF
-	TRBV5-6	TRBJ2-3	-	TGTGCCAGCAGCCTTGAAGGACTCCCACAGTATTTT	CASSLEGLPQYF
-	TRBV2	TRBJ2-2	-	TGTGCCAGCAGCCCTTCCCCGCGGGGGAACACCGGGGAGCTGTTTTTT	CASSPSPRGNTGELFF
-	TRBV5-1	TRBJ2-5	-	TGTGCCAGCAGCCCGGGACCCCAAGAGACCCAGTACTTC	CASSPGPQETQYF
-	TRBV19	TRBJ1-5	-	TGTGCCAGTAGTATATTGGTTTCGAGCAATCAGCCCCAGCATTTT	CASSILVSSNQPQHF
-	TRBV9	TRBJ1-1	-	TGTGCCAGCGGGGGCCTCACTGAAGCTTTCTTT	CASGGLTEAFF
-	TRBV7-3	TRBJ1-6	-	TGTGCCAGCGGACAGTCAGTTAATTCACCCCTCCACTTT	CASGQSVNSPLHF
-	TRBV19	TRBJ1-5	-	TGTGCCAGTAGTATTTACCTTAGCAATCAGCCCCAGCATTTT	CASSIYLSNQPQHF
-	TRBV21-1	TRBJ2-1	-	TGTGCCAGCACTCGCATATGGAGTGAGCAGTTCTTC	CASTRIWSEQFF
-	TRBV6-2/TRBV6-3	TRBJ2-1	TRBD1	TGTGCCAGCAGTTACCCTACAGGGGGCGGTGGCTATGAGCAGTTCTTC	CASSYPTGGGGYEQFF
-	TRBV19	TRBJ1-3	-	TGTGCCAGTAGTATCCCGGAGGGGTTCCATTATTATAACCGCTCTGGAAACACCATATATTTT	CASSIPEGFHYYNRSGNTIYF
-	TRBV13	TRBJ1-5	-	TGTGCCAGCAGCTTAGGGGCGGATAATCAGCCCCAGCATTTT	CASSLGADNQPQHF